This T cell receptor (beta chain) was observed in a study of T-cell reconstitution after alpha-beta-depleted transplantation in children (dated by TCRdb to about 2016). About the investigation overall: Using TCR repertoire profiling, the study quantitatively followed how T-cell immune reconstitution unfolded in children after TCRalphabeta/CD19-depleted allogeneic hematopoietic cell transplantation.

The library came from PCR. Sequencing took place on an Illumina HiSeq 2500. To normalize quantification of the TCRbeta repertoire, the TCR libraries were built with molecular barcoding that relied on unique molecular identifiers. TCRdb reanalyzed the raw reads on its own, using fastp at Q25 for trimming and MiXCR for clone calling, and kept in-frame beta chains. Each entry is one CDR3 protein sequence, shown with its most common DNA and genes. The sample table contains some 300,000 distinct CDR3 sequences; only one count was recorded for approximately 10% of them. The ten largest clones capture 2% to 3% of the sample. Reading from cysteine to phenylalanine, the CDR3 counts 16 amino acids. The sequence is cut down to CDR3 DNA, 48 bases in frame from base 1. From a lookup of the germline V gene, CDR1 and CDR2 are SGHRS and YFSETQ. V was cut back by 0 bases and J by 3 bases, leaving a gap of 13 bases between them.

This clonotype was seen more than once but under ten times. The antigen it recognizes is unknown. No clone much larger than this one lies a single base away; base qualities are absent. The chain is made from TRBV5-1 and TRBJ1-3; confidence is insufficient to name the D gene. This clonotype was obtained from a human donor who donated a stem cell graft to a child with acute lymphoblastic leukemia. Sequenced here: PBMCs from the stem cell graft donor, sampled from the stem cell graft. The DNA sequence is TGCGCCAGCAGCTTGGCCGGGGTGGTGTTTGGAAACACCATATATTTT. Its translation reads: CASSLAGVVFGNTIYF.